This T cell receptor (beta chain) was found in a study of early T cells in non-severe SARS-CoV-2 infection. About the study: Sequencing of unsorted whole blood was done on bulk RNA, leaving chains unpaired. Study-wide results and caveats: Using VDJdb, the matching emphasized anti-spike CD8 responses while missing private and CD4 specificities.

This clonotype came up once. Its antigen is not identified. Individual cDNA molecules received unique molecular identifiers. TCRdb reprocessed the 5' RACE reads with MiXCR, giving one entry per CDR3 protein. The table shows tens of thousands of distinct CDR3 sequences, with around 13% occurring only once. CDR1 is DFQATT, CDR2 SNEGSKA, per germline (reference sequence). V was pared by 2 bases and J by 2 bases, with 11 bases between. The CDR3 extends over 14 amino acids. Source material: whole blood. The rearrangement links TRBV20-1 to TRBJ2-3; maybe TRBD2 (5 bases). This TCR was sampled from an adult who was a healthcare worker with PCR-confirmed SARS-CoV-2 infection or an uninfected control (not recorded which). The CDR3 is CSARIPGNTDTQYF. The CDR3 DNA follows: TGCAGTGCTAGAATTCCGGGAAACACAGATACGCAGTATTTT.